The 29 T cell receptor beta chains below all came from one sample that was sequenced in a study of T cell repertoires in cytomegalovirus infection. One entry per CDR3 protein results from TCRdb running MiXCR on the reads. The top ten hold around 12% of the sample, which has 650,000 to 900,000 distinct CDR3 sequences, about 27% seen once. The antigens of these receptors remain unknown. The sequencing here drew on cultured CD8+ T cells from PBMCs, taken from culture after CMV antigen stimulation. The receptors originated from a human donor in good health (CMV status not recorded). Some clones in this sample may be carry-over from other donors' samples.

CDR3 loop: CASSYEPPLGDTQYF. As DNA, the CDR3 is TGTGCCAGCAGTTACGAACCTCCTTTAGGGGATACGCAGTATTTT. V is TRBV6-6 and J is TRBJ2-3; D call uncertain. This CDR3 is built from 15 residues. Trimming took 2 bases from V and 6 from J, leaving 15 bases between them. The germline V gene encodes CDR1 MNHNY and CDR2 SVGAGI (reference sequence).

Comment on this clonotype: The junction departs from germline at one end; a sequencing error may be responsible. V gene TRBV2 combines with J gene TRBJ1-4, with D uncertain. This CDR3 region has 14 residues. Germline V gives CDR1 SNHLY, CDR2 FYNNEI. The CDR3 region is CASSAPSSFVTPYF. In DNA, the CDR3 is TGTGCCAGCAGTGCCCCCTCCTCCTTCGTAACCCCATATTTT.

The V and J genes are TRBV6-1 and TRBJ2-6, with a possible D match to TRBD1 (6 bases). The CDR3 sequence is 14 residues long. CDR1 and CDR2 (germline): MNHNS, SASEGT. The V end was cut by 7 bases, the J end by 3 bases, with 10 bases between. CDR3 DNA: TGTGCCAGCACACAGGGCTATGGGGCCAACGTCCTGACTTTC. Translated, it gives CASTQGYGANVLTF.

In its sample, this clonotype was seen many times. The chain uses TRBV7-2 and TRBJ2-2, with 7 bases matching TRBD1. Germline CDR1 reads SGHTA; CDR2 reads FQGNSA. With V trimmed by 5 bases and J by 4 bases, 10 bases remained unmatched. This CDR3 spans 16 amino acids. In DNA form, the CDR3 reads TGTGCCAGCAGCCTCGACAGGGAGCTGCCCACCGGGGAGCTGTTTTTT. Translation gives CASSLDRELPTGELFF.

This clonotype came up a few times. The gene calls are TRBV7-9 and TRBJ1-2; 9 bases agree with TRBD1. Per germline, CDR1 SEHNR and CDR2 FQNEAQ (reference sequence). V was pared by 1 base and J by 4 bases, with 4 bases of the junction left unmatched. The CDR3 covers 15 residues. CDR3 residues: CASSLEDRGLYGYTF. The CDR3, as DNA: TGTGCCAGCAGCTTAGAGGACAGGGGTCTCTATGGCTACACCTTC. The entire variable domain, with the rest obtained from reference TRBV7-9 and TRBJ1-2, is as follows: DTGVSQNPRHKITKRGQNVTFRCDPISEHNRLYWYRQTLGQGPEFLTYFQNEAQLEKSRLLSDRFSAERPKGSFSTLEIQRTEQGDSAMYLCASSLEDRGLYGYTFGSGTRLTVV.

This clonotype was detected a few times. The chain uses TRBV6-6 and TRBJ2-7; D call uncertain. This CDR3 is built from 13 residues. V lost 2 bases, J lost 3 bases, and 8 bases lay in between. Per germline, CDR1 MNHNY and CDR2 SVGAGI (reference sequence). The CDR3 protein is CASSYEADYEQYV. In DNA, the CDR3 is TGTGCCAGCAGTTACGAGGCAGACTACGAGCAGTACGTC.

This clonotype was found a few times. The CDR3 loop reads CASRPAGGALINEQFF. The CDR3 coding sequence is TGTGCCAGCAGACCCGCCGGGGGGGCCTTAATCAATGAGCAGTTCTTC. The genes are TRBV12-3 or TRBV12-4 and TRBJ2-1; TRBD2 matches 8 bases. V lost 6 bases, J lost 6 bases, and 13 bases stayed unmatched. The CDR3 has 16 residues.

The rearrangement uses TRBV13 and TRBJ1-5; 7 bases map to TRBD1. The junction had 10 bases not matched to a gene; V was cut back by 3 bases and J by 5 bases. CDR3 length equals 16 residues. Germline values: CDR1 PRHDT, CDR2 FYEKMQ (reference sequence). The CDR3 DNA sequence: TGTGCCAGCAGCTTGCGCAGGGGGTTGAGTGATCAGCCCCAGCATTTT. Amino acid sequence: CASSLRRGLSDQPQHF.

The chain recombines TRBV10-3 with TRBJ2-5, with D possibly TRBD2 on 6 matching bases. This CDR3 region has 16 residues. V lost 4 bases and J 4 bases, leaving 19 bases between the germline ends. Germline CDR1 and CDR2: ENHRY and SYGVKD. The CDR3: CAISGRLANDLETQYF. The CDR3 DNA is TGTGCCATCAGTGGCCGTCTAGCGAATGATCTAGAGACCCAGTACTTC.

This clonotype was recorded a few times. The V and J genes are TRBV6-5 and TRBJ1-2; D remains ambiguous. The CDR3 length is 13 residues. Trimming took 4 bases from V and 4 from J, leaving 10 bases between them. The germline V gene has CDR1 MNHEY and CDR2 SVGAGI. CDR3 sequence: CASSFMLGYGYTF. As DNA, the CDR3 is TGTGCCAGCAGTTTTATGCTTGGCTATGGCTACACCTTC.

The J gene is TRBJ2-1, the V gene TRBV27; D remains unclear. CDR1 MNHEY and CDR2 SMNVEV come from the germline V gene (reference sequence). This CDR3 is 16 amino acids long. Trimming took off 0 bases at V and 4 bases at J, with 13 bases between the two ends. The chain's CDR3 is CASSLSNGEIYNEQFF. The CDR3, as DNA: TGTGCCAGCAGTTTATCGAATGGGGAAATATACAATGAGCAGTTCTTC.

In its sample, this clonotype was seen a few times. The chain recombines TRBV6-2 or TRBV6-3 with TRBJ1-1; D might be TRBD1 (6 bases). Germline CDR1 and CDR2: MNHEY and SVGEGT. V was clipped by 3 bases and J by 6 bases, with 17 bases between them. The CDR3 sequence is 15 residues long. The CDR3 protein is CASSYLGQTIPEAFF. The CDR3 region has the DNA TGTGCCAGCAGTTATCTGGGACAAACCATCCCTGAAGCTTTCTTT.

Points on this clonotype: Germline and junction disagree at one end, which may indicate a read error. The genes are TRBV28 and TRBJ1-6; D is undetermined. CDR1 and CDR2 from the germline V gene are MDHEN and SYDVKM. The CDR3 sequence is 14 residues long. The CDR3 DNA reads as TGTACCAGCAGTACCTCGTATGCGTATTCACCCCTCCACTTT. Encoded protein: CTSSTSYAYSPLHF.

The chain has TRBV28 and TRBJ1-5; 11 nucleotides align to TRBD1. Germline V gives CDR1 MDHEN, CDR2 SYDVKM. The CDR3 has 16 amino acids. J lost 2 bases, V lost 6 bases, and 6 bases had no gene match. The CDR3 region is CASSVTGQGGNQPQHF. Written as DNA, the CDR3 is TGTGCCAGCAGCGTTACGGGACAGGGGGGCAATCAGCCCCAGCATTTT.

This clonotype appeared a few times. This chain uses TRBV27 with TRBJ1-5, with 8 bases identical to TRBD1. Germline CDR1 MNHEY, CDR2 SMNVEV (reference sequence). With V trimmed by 6 bases and J by 4 bases, 8 bases remained unmatched. The CDR3 spans 15 residues. CDR3 DNA sequence: TGTGCCAGCAGAGACGGGACAGGCGGGAATCAGCCCCAGCATTTT. Its protein product is CASRDGTGGNQPQHF.

The table lists this clonotype with a few counts. This chain connects TRBV5-4 to TRBJ1-1, with TRBD1 matching 8 bases. After removal of 4 bases from V and 0 bases from J, the junction contained 8 bases not matched to a gene. The CDR3 totals 16 residues. Germline V gives CDR1 SGHNT, CDR2 YYREEE (reference sequence). CDR3 sequence (DNA): TGTGCCAGCAGCCACAGGGGGTTCAGCATGAACACTGAAGCTTTCTTT. It encodes CASSHRGFSMNTEAFF.

V usage is TRBV6-6 and J usage is TRBJ2-5; D is possibly TRBD2 (5 bases). Germline V gene sequence: CDR1 MNHNY, CDR2 SVGAGI (reference sequence). The CDR3 consists of 14 residues. V shed 5 bases and J shed 0 bases, with 10 bases lying between them. The CDR3 sequence is CASSPWRYQETQYF. CDR3 DNA sequence: TGTGCCAGCAGTCCTTGGAGGTACCAAGAGACCCAGTACTTC.

This clonotype turned up a few times. The genes are TRBV2 and TRBJ1-4; D remains unclear. This CDR3 has 13 amino acids. Between the trimmed V and J ends, which lost 3 bases and 3 bases, there was a span of 5 bases. Germline V gene lookup returns CDR1 SNHLY and CDR2 FYNNEI. CDR3 in DNA: TGTGCCAGCAGTGACGGACCTAATGAAAAACTGTTTTTT. It specifies CASSDGPNEKLFF.

The genes are TRBV20-1 and TRBJ1-4, with D uncertain. This CDR3 is built from 16 residues. Between the trimmed V and J ends, which lost 0 bases and 0 bases, there was a span of 11 bases. Germline V gene data show CDR1 as DFQATT and CDR2 as SNEGSKA (reference sequence). The CDR3 sequence: CSARDRTHATNEKLFF. The CDR3, as DNA: TGCAGTGCTAGAGACCGGACGCACGCAACTAATGAAAAACTGTTTTTT.

This clonotype was found many times. The germline gene is not matched at one end of the junction; a read error may be the cause. This sequence joins TRBV7-9 and TRBJ2-3, with unresolved D. The CDR3 length is 16 residues. Germline V gene lookup returns CDR1 SEHNR and CDR2 FQNEAQ (reference sequence). The DNA of the CDR3 is TGTGCTAGCACAGCCTCGGTAGCTTATAGCACAGATACGCAGTATTTT. Translated, it gives CASTASVAYSTDTQYF.

In this sample, this clonotype turned up a few times. This CDR3 is CASSSLTGHTDTQYF. The CDR3 nucleotides are TGTGCCAGCAGCTCGTTGACCGGACACACAGATACGCAGTATTTT. The chain carries TRBV11-2 and TRBJ2-3; D might be TRBD1 (5 bases). Germline assignment: CDR1 SGHAT and CDR2 FQNNGV. V dropped 4 bases and J dropped 2 bases, with 13 bases sitting between them. This CDR3 spans 15 amino acids.

This clonotype was observed at least ten times. J is TRBJ2-2 and V is TRBV7-2; D is possibly TRBD1 (8 bases). The CDR3 contains 16 residues. Trimming cost V 5 bases and J 0 bases, with 13 bases left between them. CDR1 and CDR2 from the germline V gene are SGHTA and FQGNSA. The CDR3 reads CASSVTGGANTGELFF. Written as DNA, the CDR3 is TGTGCCAGCAGCGTAACAGGGGGGGCGAACACCGGGGAGCTGTTTTTT.

This clonotype was observed a handful of times. The chain couples TRBV7-6 to TRBJ2-6; perhaps TRBD2 as D (7 bases). Trimming cost V 2 bases and J 2 bases, with 10 bases left between them. CDR3 length equals 16 residues. CDR1 SGHVS and CDR2 FNYEAQ come from the germline V gene. This CDR3 reads CASSLYGGPGANVLTF. The CDR3, as DNA: TGTGCCAGCAGCTTATACGGGGGGCCTGGGGCCAACGTCCTGACTTTC.

The chain carries TRBV12-3 or TRBV12-4 and TRBJ2-6, with 12 bases aligning to TRBD2. The CDR3 totals 17 residues. The ends lost 4 bases at V and 0 bases at J; junction bases unmatched: 1. The CDR3 region has the DNA TGTGCCAGCAGTTCGACTAGCGGGAGCTCTGGGGCCAACGTCCTGACTTTC. Translating gives CASSSTSGSSGANVLTF.

In its sample, this clonotype was seen a few times. V is TRBV6-2 or TRBV6-3 and J is TRBJ2-1, with D possibly TRBD1 on 6 matching bases. This CDR3 has 13 amino acids. The V and J ends lost 8 bases and 5 bases respectively, with 13 bases between them. Germline V gives CDR1 MNHEY, CDR2 SVGEGT. This CDR3 reads CASSSWTDNEQFF. The CDR3 nucleotides read TGTGCCAGCTCTTCCTGGACAGACAATGAGCAGTTCTTC.

Only a few counts were recorded for this clonotype. The rearrangement uses TRBV7-6 and TRBJ2-2, with 8 nucleotides matching TRBD2. With V trimmed by 3 bases and J by 1 base, 4 bases remained unmatched. The CDR3 runs 16 residues. Germline V gene lookup returns CDR1 SGHVS and CDR2 FNYEAQ. CDR3 nucleotide sequence: TGTGCCAGCAGCTTTTCGGGGGGGCAGAACACCGGGGAGCTGTTTTTT. This gives the protein CASSFSGGQNTGELFF.

This clonotype has at least ten counts. The J gene is TRBJ2-1, the V gene TRBV11-2; D gene ambiguous. Germline assignment: CDR1 SGHAT and CDR2 FQNNGV. V was shortened by 5 bases and J by 5 bases, with 13 bases between the two germline ends. The CDR3 consists of 14 residues. CDR3 region: CASSEFSQDNEQFF. Written as DNA, the CDR3 is TGTGCCAGCAGCGAGTTCTCTCAGGACAATGAGCAGTTCTTC.

The V call is TRBV27, the J call TRBJ2-1; 14 nucleotides agree with TRBD2. CDR1 and CDR2 from the germline V gene are MNHEY and SMNVEV (reference sequence). V shed 5 bases, J shed 9 bases, and the junction held 9 bases outside the gene matches. The CDR3 is 16 residues long. Here the CDR3 reads CASSPGLAGALGEQFF. The DNA of the CDR3 is TGTGCCAGCAGTCCGGGACTAGCGGGGGCGTTGGGTGAGCAGTTCTTC.

There are a few counts of this clonotype. The rearrangement links TRBV19 to TRBJ2-7; D is undetermined. V was clipped by 0 bases and J by 2 bases, with 14 bases between them. This CDR3 comprises 16 residues. In germline, CDR1 is LNHDA, CDR2 SQIVND (reference sequence). The CDR3 bases are TGTGCCAGTAGTATAGAGGCACGGGTGGCCGCCTACGAGCAGTACTTC. Its protein is CASSIEARVAAYEQYF.